This is a list of T cell receptor beta chains from one sample in a study of human T cells and chemical hapten exposure. TCRdb re-derived calls from the RACE reads in MiXCR, one entry per CDR3 protein. Of 130,000 or so distinct CDR3 sequences listed, about 11% are singletons. The starting material was whole blood, obtained in connection with sensitization to the hapten diphenylcyclopropenone (DPC). The receptors derive from a woman aged 45 to 65 with alopecia areata. Some clones in this sample may be carry-over from other donors' samples. Both conserved end residues are part of each CDR3. The D gene is left open where the match is weak. Clone sizes are given selectively: once, few, many, or a class where the clone is expanded.

DNA	CDR3	size	V	J	D	length
TGTGCCAGCAGCCAGGGACTAGGGGACTACGAGCAGTACTTC	CASSQGLGDYEQYF	many	TRBV4-2	TRBJ2-7	TRBD2	14
TGTGCCAGCAGCGCGACAGGGTGTATGAAGACCCAGTACTTC	CASSATGCMKTQYF	.	TRBV3-1	TRBJ2-5	TRBD1	14
TGTGCCAGCAGCAACATCAACACTGAAGCTTTCTTT	CASSNINTEAFF	few	TRBV2	TRBJ1-1	.	12
TGTGCCAGCAGAGGTCCGATCGAGCAGTACTTC	CASRGPIEQYF	few	TRBV2	TRBJ2-7	.	11
TGTGCCAGCAGCCCTCTGGGACTAGCGGGAGGGCCATTCCAAGAGACCCAGTACTTC	CASSPLGLAGGPFQETQYF	many	TRBV27	TRBJ2-5	TRBD2	19
TGCAGTGCTAGAGAGCTGCCGGCAGCGCAGTACTTC	CSARELPAAQYF	few	TRBV20-1	TRBJ2-7	.	12
TGCAGTGCTAGAGGGGCGGGAAGCAATCAGCCCCAGCATTTT	CSARGAGSNQPQHF	many	TRBV20-1	TRBJ1-5	.	14
TGTGCCAGCAGCGCGGTAGACATTCAGTACTTC	CASSAVDIQYF	.	TRBV6-2/TRBV6-3	TRBJ2-4	.	11
TGTGCCACTCGGGGAGGGCCGGATGAAAAACTGTTTTTT	CATRGGPDEKLFF	.	TRBV10-3	TRBJ1-4	.	13
TGCGCCAGCAGCCACTGGGACGCCATGAACACTGAAGCTTTCTTT	CASSHWDAMNTEAFF	.	TRBV4-1	TRBJ1-1	.	15
TGCAGTGCCAGAGTACGGGGGAGCTCCTACGAGCAGTACTTC	CSARVRGSSYEQYF	many	TRBV20-1	TRBJ2-7	.	14
TGTGCCAGCAGCCTTCGCCCCGCTAACAATGAGCAGTTCTTC	CASSLRPANNEQFF	few	TRBV12-3/TRBV12-4	TRBJ2-1	.	14
TGTGCCAGTGCCTACACGTGGAGCGGGAACCAAGAGACCCAGTACTTC	CASAYTWSGNQETQYF	few	TRBV6-1	TRBJ2-5	TRBD2	16
TGTGCCAGCAAGGGGACAGGGGGCTTTACAGATACGCAGTATTTT	CASKGTGGFTDTQYF	few	TRBV2	TRBJ2-3	TRBD1	15
TGTGCCACCACCCGGACAGGGGAAATTTCACCCCTCCACTTT	CATTRTGEISPLHF	.	TRBV6-5	TRBJ1-6	TRBD1	14
TGCAGCGTTGATGGAGGATCTGGGGCCAACGTCCTGACTTTC	CSVDGGSGANVLTF	few	TRBV29-1	TRBJ2-6	.	14
TGTGCCATCAGTGAGAGGGAGGACGGGACCTACGAGCAGTACTTC	CAISEREDGTYEQYF	.	TRBV10-3	TRBJ2-7	.	15
TGTGCCATCAGTGAGGGCCCGGACAGGAACACTGAAGCTTTCTTT	CAISEGPDRNTEAFF	few	TRBV10-3	TRBJ1-1	.	15
TGTGCCACCAGTGAAGGAGATACGCAGTATTTT	CATSEGDTQYF	many	TRBV24-1	TRBJ2-3	.	11
TGTGCCAGCAGCAAAGGGGGGGAGAGACTAAACTATGGCTACACCTTC	CASSKGGERLNYGYTF	.	TRBV21-1	TRBJ1-2	.	16
TGTGCCAGCAGTTTTTATTTGGGACAGGGCCTCCTCTCTGGGGCCAACGTCCTGACTTTC	CASSFYLGQGLLSGANVLTF	few	TRBV7-9	TRBJ2-6	TRBD1	20
TGTGCCAGCAGTTACTCAAGGGGAGGGATGGGTTCACCCCTCCACTTT	CASSYSRGGMGSPLHF	few	TRBV6-5	TRBJ1-6	.	16
TGCAGCGTTGAAGGCAGAGGTGCTGTTAGGTGCGAGCAGTACTTC	CSVEGRGAVRCEQYF	.	TRBV29-1	TRBJ2-7	.	15
TGTGCCAGCAGCTCTTCGGGGGCGGTGCAGTACTTC	CASSSSGAVQYF	.	TRBV5-4	TRBJ2-7	.	12
TGTGCCATCAGTGGGGGAGGGTTCAATGAGCAGTTCTTC	CAISGGGFNEQFF	.	TRBV10-3	TRBJ2-1	TRBD2	13
TGTGCCAGCAGCACCAAGGGCACAGATACGCAGTATTTT	CASSTKGTDTQYF	.	TRBV7-9	TRBJ2-3	.	13
TGCGCCAGCAGCTTGGGGGATAGCGGGGGTAATGAGCAGTTCTTC	CASSLGDSGGNEQFF	few	TRBV5-1	TRBJ2-1	TRBD2	15
TGTGCCAGCAGCCTGACAGGGGGCGACTATGGCTACACCTTC	CASSLTGGDYGYTF	.	TRBV14	TRBJ1-2	TRBD1	14
TGTGCCAGCAGCACCCGACAGACGAACACTGAAGCTTTCTTT	CASSTRQTNTEAFF	.	TRBV5-8	TRBJ1-1	.	14
TGCAGCGTCCGCGCCCAGGACAATGAGCAGTTCTTC	CSVRAQDNEQFF	.	TRBV29-1	TRBJ2-1	.	12
TGCAGTGCTAGTCGGACTAGCGGGAGGGTTCACGAGCAGTACTTC	CSASRTSGRVHEQYF	few	TRBV20-1	TRBJ2-7	TRBD2	15
TGTGCCACCAGTGATCCCTCCGCGGCCTATGGCTACACCTTC	CATSDPSAAYGYTF	.	TRBV24-1	TRBJ1-2	.	14
TGTGCCAGCAGCCAACGCCGGGACAGGGTCTACGAGCAGTACTTC	CASSQRRDRVYEQYF	many	TRBV11-3	TRBJ2-7	TRBD1	15
TGTGCCAGCAGCTTAGATCCGGGAGGTGCAGATACGCAGTATTTT	CASSLDPGGADTQYF	many	TRBV11-2	TRBJ2-3	TRBD2	15
TGTGCCAGCAGTTTTGAGGAAAGCGGGGCCGATACGCAGTATTTT	CASSFEESGADTQYF	many	TRBV27	TRBJ2-3	TRBD2	15
TGTGCCAGCAGCTTAGGAGGGCAGGGGGCTAATCAGCCCCAGCATTTT	CASSLGGQGANQPQHF	.	TRBV13	TRBJ1-5	TRBD1	16
TGTGCCAGCAGCTTAAGTCCCGGGGGAGGGGGCGTTGAGCAGTTCTTC	CASSLSPGGGGVEQFF	.	TRBV7-2	TRBJ2-1	.	16
TGTGCCAGCGGTGAATCAGGGGGCTCTGGGGCCAACGTCCTGACTTTC	CASGESGGSGANVLTF	.	TRBV2	TRBJ2-6	TRBD1	16
TGTGCCAGCAGCCCCCCCGGAACTAGTCGAGAGACCCAGTACTTC	CASSPPGTSRETQYF	.	TRBV12-3/TRBV12-4	TRBJ2-5	.	15
TGCAGCGTCGGGCTAAGACTAGTAGAGACCCAGTACTTC	CSVGLRLVETQYF	.	TRBV29-1	TRBJ2-5	.	13
TGCAGCGTTCTGGGGGGTCACACCGGGGAGCTGTTTTTT	CSVLGGHTGELFF	few	TRBV29-1	TRBJ2-2	.	13
TGCGCCAGCAGCTTGGTAGGAGTCACTGAAGCTTTCTTT	CASSLVGVTEAFF	few	TRBV5-1	TRBJ1-1	.	13
TGTGCCAGCAGTTTGGACAGGGGGCGACCCCGGCAGTTCTTC	CASSLDRGRPRQFF	few	TRBV12-3/TRBV12-4	TRBJ2-1	TRBD1	14
TGTGCCAGCAGCGTAGCCCGGGACAGTACCTACGAGCAGTACTTC	CASSVARDSTYEQYF	.	TRBV9	TRBJ2-7	TRBD1	15
TGCAGCGGTCCTGGGGACGAGAGCAATCAGCCCCAGCATTTT	CSGPGDESNQPQHF	many	TRBV29-1	TRBJ1-5	.	14
TGTGCCAGCAGCTTAGTCAGGGCGGAAGCTTTCTTT	CASSLVRAEAFF	.	TRBV13	TRBJ1-1	.	12
TGTGCCAGCGACTCCCGGGACAGCAATCAGCCCCAGCATTTT	CASDSRDSNQPQHF	few	TRBV19	TRBJ1-5	.	14
TGCGCCAGCAGCTCGGACAGGGGGGACATTCAGTACTTC	CASSSDRGDIQYF	few	TRBV5-1	TRBJ2-4	TRBD1	13
TGCAGCGTGAGACAGGGGAGGGATCAGCCCCAGCATTTT	CSVRQGRDQPQHF	few	TRBV29-1	TRBJ1-5	TRBD1	13
TGTGCCAGCAGCCCGGGACTTAGTTACAATGAGCAGTTCTTC	CASSPGLSYNEQFF	.	TRBV7-2	TRBJ2-1	.	14